The rows below give T cell receptor beta chains drawn from one sample of a study of blood T cell repertoires in COVID-19. Produced via immunoSEQ multiplex PCR; TCRdb's table is partial and in-frame only. The sample lists about 81,000 clones, around 89% occurring once. The sample consisted of PBMCs or T cells enriched from blood (not recorded which). All receptors come from a woman aged 45-65 years with acute COVID-19. Both conserved end residues are part of each CDR3. D genes are given only for firm matches. Some rows have no size entry. The others give once, few or many, or a class for an expanded clone.

TRBJ2-6	NA	TRBV21-1	NA	CASSKGRVETGKNTCSGANVLTF	TGTGCCAGCAGCAAAGGACGGGTCGAGACAGGGAAAAATACTTGCTCTGGGGCCAACGTCCTGACTTTC
TRBJ1-2	NA	TRBV6-1	TRBD1	CASSDPGQGRYGYTF	TGTGCCAGCAGTGACCCGGGACAGGGGAGATATGGCTACACCTTC
TRBJ1-1	NA	TRBV6-5	NA	CASRKWGGRDAEAFF	TGTGCCAGCAGAAAATGGGGGGGAAGGGACGCTGAAGCTTTCTTT
TRBJ1-2	NA	TRBV7-8	TRBD1	CASSPGQAGGYGYTF	TGTGCCAGCAGCCCCGGACAGGCCGGAGGCTATGGCTACACCTTC
TRBJ1-1	NA	TRBV5-1	NA	CASSLTVGTEAFF	TGCGCCAGCAGCTTGACAGTGGGCACTGAAGCTTTCTTT
TRBJ2-3	once	TRBV10-3	NA	CAISASPLRAGDTDTQYF	TGTGCCATCAGTGCCTCCCCGCTGCGTGCCGGGGACACAGATACGCAGTATTTT
TRBJ1-1	once	TRBV6-9	NA	CASSYSDARRSEAFF	TGTGCCAGCAGTTATTCTGATGCTCGGAGGAGTGAAGCTTTCTTT
TRBJ1-5	few	TRBV29-1	NA	CSVYVGPNQPQHF	TGCAGCGTTTATGTCGGTCCCAATCAGCCCCAGCATTTT
TRBJ1-1	NA	TRBV18	TRBD1	CASSLGQGYTEAFF	TGTGCCAGCTCGCTGGGACAGGGGTACACTGAAGCTTTCTTT
TRBJ2-3	NA	TRBV6-5	NA	CASSPDRYPRGTQYF	TGTGCCAGCAGCCCGGACAGATATCCTAGGGGTACGCAGTATTTT
TRBJ2-7	NA	TRBV12-5	NA	CASGFRSEQYF	TGTGCTAGTGGTTTTCGCAGCGAGCAGTACTTC
TRBJ2-1	NA	TRBV3-1/TRBV3-2	TRBD2	CASSQMGRGGYNEQFF	TGTGCCAGCAGCCAAATGGGCCGGGGGGGGTACAATGAGCAGTTCTTC
TRBJ2-7	NA	TRBV24-1	TRBD2	CATSDSGTSSYEQYF	TGTGCCACCAGTGATTCCGGGACTAGTTCTTACGAGCAGTACTTC
TRBJ2-7	NA	TRBV30	TRBD1	CAWSRTGEKQYF	TGTGCCTGGAGTAGGACAGGGGAAAAGCAGTACTTC
TRBJ1-3	NA	TRBV3-1/TRBV3-2	NA	CASSQAPQGMGNTIYF	TGTGCCAGCAGCCAAGCCCCCCAGGGGATGGGAAACACCATATATTTT
TRBJ1-1	NA	TRBV29-1	TRBD1	CSVARGQGNTEAFF	TGCAGCGTGGCGCGGGGACAGGGGAACACTGAAGCTTTCTTT
TRBJ1-4	NA	TRBV5-5	TRBD1	CASSLEAADRGIEKLFF	TGTGCCAGCAGCTTGGAGGCGGCGGACAGGGGGATTGAAAAACTGTTTTTT
TRBJ2-7	NA	TRBV18	NA	CASSLGGGTYEQYF	TGTGCCAGCTCACTAGGGGGCGGGACCTACGAGCAGTACTTC
TRBJ1-4	once	TRBV24-1	NA	CATSDPSGVNEKLFF	TGTGCCACCAGTGATCCCTCAGGGGTAAATGAAAAACTGTTTTTT
TRBJ1-1	NA	TRBV5-1	NA	CASSLVFSGDLGTEAFF	TGCGCCAGCAGCTTGGTCTTTTCAGGGGATCTGGGGACTGAAGCTTTCTTT
TRBJ2-1	NA	TRBV19	TRBD2	CASLGLTSGVYNEQFF	TGTGCCAGTTTGGGACTTACTAGCGGGGTCTACAATGAGCAGTTCTTC
TRBJ2-2	few	TRBV12-3/TRBV12-4	NA	CASSLSNGELFF	TGTGCCAGCAGCCTAAGTAACGGGGAGCTGTTTTTT
TRBJ1-2	NA	TRBV6-5	NA	CASNPLAGPYGYTF	TGTGCCAGCAACCCATTGGCGGGACCCTATGGCTACACCTTC
TRBJ2-7	NA	TRBV18	TRBD1	CASSPTSDRDEQYF	TGTGCCAGCTCACCTACTTCCGACAGGGACGAGCAGTACTTC
TRBJ1-4	once	TRBV7-2	NA	CASSLEWGLGEKLFF	TGTGCCAGCAGCTTGGAGTGGGGGCTTGGGGAAAAACTGTTTTTT
TRBJ1-3	NA	TRBV18	TRBD1	CASSPTDRAGNTIYF	TGTGCCAGCTCACCAACGGACAGGGCCGGAAACACCATATATTTT